The clone carrying this T cell receptor (beta chain) came up once. No antigen is known for it. The identical CDR3 is also encoded by other nucleotide sequences in the sample. The CDR3 totals 14 residues. Germline V gives CDR1 MNHEY, CDR2 SVGAGI. Trimming left V 3 bases short and J 2 bases short, with 10 bases between. The data are from a study of cytomegalovirus exposure and HLA in healthy donors. Across the study: An earlier analysis found 120 million or so unique TCR beta sequences from around 180 million T cells. Samples from HLA-typed donors yielded some 85 million unique TCRs in an early data release.

Amplification used 60 Vbeta primers and 13 Jbeta primers. Sequencing was performed with immunoSEQ multiplex PCR; in TCRdb, only in-frame clones are kept and a portion is missing. The profile shows 100,000 to 150,000 clones, over 70% of them singletons. General study points: In a later analysis, TCR beta V- and J-gene trimming showed a link to a missense DCLRE1C variant. Across HLA loci, a later analysis found differing TCR association rates, with DRB1 most and HLA-C fewest.

This chain joins TRBV6-5 and TRBJ1-1; tentatively, D is TRBD1 (5 bases). Sequencing was carried out using PBMCs. The clonotype was recovered from a woman aged 18-30 years in good health and CMV-seronegative. The CDR3 loop is CASSYLQGNTEAFF. The CDR3 region has the DNA TGTGCCAGCAGTTATTTGCAGGGCAACACTGAAGCTTTCTTT.